Below, 31 T cell receptor beta chains from the same sample are listed, as sequenced in a study of T cell responses to AZD1222 COVID-19 vaccine. Sequencing used immunoSEQ multiplex PCR; TCRdb keeps in-frame clones, though not all of them. The data contain about 120,000 clones, almost 90% of them seen just once; the ten biggest clones take up around 8.7%. The source was peripheral blood, collected on day 0 of AZD1222 vaccination. These receptors were collected from an adult in good health.

The V and J genes are TRBV10-2 and TRBJ1-1; 9 bases line up with TRBD1. The ends lost 3 bases at V and 5 bases at J; junction bases unmatched: 4. CDR1 and CDR2 from the germline V gene are WSHSY and SAAADI. The CDR3 has 14 amino acids. The CDR3 here is CASSEGTGTTEAFF. CDR3 coding DNA: TGCGCCAGCAGTGAAGGGACAGGGACTACTGAAGCTTTCTTT.

The V and J genes are TRBV2 and TRBJ1-4, with 7 bases that match TRBD1. Germline assignment: CDR1 SNHLY and CDR2 FYNNEI. Trimming took 4 bases from V and 8 from J; bases not matched to a gene: 7. This CDR3 comprises 14 residues. The DNA for the CDR3 is TGTGCCAGCAGTGCAAGGACAGGCCGGGAAAAACTGTTTTTT. This gives the protein CASSARTGREKLFF.

This clone occurred once. The V and J genes are TRBV2 and TRBJ2-7, with D perhaps matching TRBD2 (7 bases). Deletions cut 6 bases from V and 0 bases from J, with 30 bases between. Per the germline V gene, CDR1 is SNHLY and CDR2 is FYNNEI. The CDR3 totals 20 residues. CDR3 sequence: CASRGYGGPWVSLSSYEQYF. CDR3 nucleotide sequence: TGTGCCAGCAGGGGTTACGGGGGGCCCTGGGTCTCACTCTCCTCCTACGAGCAGTACTTC.

The V gene is TRBV7-2, the J gene TRBJ1-2; D is ambiguous. V was pared by 1 base and J by 3 bases, with 15 bases between. Germline V gene sequence: CDR1 SGHTA, CDR2 FQGNSA. CDR3 length equals 16 residues. This CDR3 reads CASSLEGARAYYGYTF. For the CDR3, the DNA is TGTGCCAGCAGCTTAGAGGGCGCACGGGCCTACTATGGCTACACCTTC.

The rearrangement uses TRBV9 and TRBJ2-7; the match to TRBD2 covers 8 bases. Germline V CDR1 and CDR2: SGDLS, YYNGEE. J was trimmed by 3 bases and V by 2 bases; bases with no gene match: 4. The CDR3 extends over 14 amino acids. CDR3 sequence reads: CASSVSGGLYEQYF. The CDR3 nucleotides read TGTGCCAGCAGCGTGAGCGGGGGCCTCTACGAGCAGTACTTC.

The chain uses TRBV4-3 and TRBJ1-2; unclear D gene. Germline assignment: CDR1 LGHNA and CDR2 YSLEER. This CDR3 contains 13 residues. V shed 4 bases and J shed 2 bases, with 8 bases lying between them. Written as DNA, the CDR3 is TGCGCCAGCAGCCCGGTCGGGAACTATGGCTACACCTTC. Translating it yields CASSPVGNYGYTF.

V usage is TRBV6-5 and J usage is TRBJ1-6; D perhaps matches TRBD1 (6 bases). CDR3 length: 14 residues. CDR1 is MNHEY and CDR2 is SVGAGI in the germline V gene. The V gene lost 2 bases and the J gene lost 8 bases, with 10 bases spanning the gap. The DNA of the CDR3 is TGTGCCAGCAGTTACGGGGGGCAGGATTCACCCCTCCACTTT. It yields the protein CASSYGGQDSPLHF.

The chain recombines TRBV19 with TRBJ1-5; D is uncertain. The CDR3 loop spans 16 amino acids. Germline V gene lookup returns CDR1 LNHDA and CDR2 SQIVND (reference sequence). Deletions cut 3 bases from V and 0 bases from J, with 12 bases between. The chain's CDR3 is CASSIRQTLSNQPQHF. The CDR3 DNA sequence: TGTGCCAGTAGTATTCGGCAGACGCTTAGCAATCAGCCCCAGCATTTT.

The chain uses TRBV24-1 and TRBJ2-1; 9 nucleotides align to TRBD1. There are 16 residues in the CDR3. Germline V gene lookup returns CDR1 KGHDR and CDR2 SFDVKD. The ends lost 2 bases at V and 5 bases at J; junction bases unmatched: 6. The CDR3 loop is CATSDSGTGYNNEQFF. The DNA for the CDR3 is TGTGCCACCAGTGATTCCGGGACAGGGTATAACAATGAGCAGTTCTTC.

The genes are TRBV18 and TRBJ1-5; 9 bases agree with TRBD1. The V gene's germline CDR1 is KGHSH and CDR2 LQKENI. Germline trimming cut 3 bases from V and 11 bases from J; bases unmatched to any gene: 5. The CDR3 length is 13 residues. The CDR3 sequence is CASSPGTGRAQHF. The CDR3 DNA follows: TGTGCCAGCTCACCCGGGACAGGGAGGGCCCAGCATTTT.

The chain joins TRBV18 to TRBJ1-4; TRBD1 aligns across 9 bases. Germline V gene data show CDR1 as KGHSH and CDR2 as LQKENI. This CDR3 is built from 15 residues. With 4 bases clipped from V and 2 bases from J, the junction kept 2 bases outside the gene matches. CDR3 sequence: CASSRDRATNEKLFF. The CDR3 coding sequence is TGTGCCAGCTCACGGGACAGGGCCACTAATGAAAAACTGTTTTTT.

CDR3 DNA sequence: TGTGCCAGCAGCTCGTATACGGTTGGAACCTACGAGCAGTACTTC. Translation gives CASSSYTVGTYEQYF. The chain employs TRBV7-2 and TRBJ2-7; D is unresolved. V was cut by 4 bases and J by 2 bases, with 15 bases left in between. The V gene's germline CDR1 is SGHTA and CDR2 FQGNSA. The CDR3 has 15 amino acids.

The genes are TRBV10-1 and TRBJ2-3; 9 positions match TRBD2. J was trimmed by 5 bases and V by 8 bases; bases with no gene match: 11. Germline assignment: CDR1 WNHNN and CDR2 SYGVQD (reference sequence). The CDR3 totals 15 residues. The CDR3, as DNA: TGCGCCAGCTTAACGGTAGCGGGAGAAGTAGATACGCAGTATTTT. Encoded protein: CASLTVAGEVDTQYF.

J is TRBJ2-3 and V is TRBV13; TRBD2 matches at 12 bases. The length of the CDR3 is 14 residues. V dropped 4 bases and J dropped 6; count of bases not matched to a gene: 2. CDR1 PRHDT and CDR2 FYEKMQ come from the germline V gene (reference sequence). The CDR3 sequence: CASSSSGGADTQYF. CDR3 bases: TGTGCCAGCAGCTCTAGCGGGGGGGCCGATACGCAGTATTTT.

The rearrangement joins TRBV28 to TRBJ1-4; D may be TRBD1 (5 bases). There are 15 residues in the CDR3. The V end was cut by 5 bases, the J end by 7 bases, with 17 bases between. Germline V gives CDR1 MDHEN, CDR2 SYDVKM. DNA of the CDR3: TGTGCCAGCAGTCCTAGGGACCCTCGAGGTGAAAAACTGTTTTTT. This encodes CASSPRDPRGEKLFF.

The chain joins TRBV7-2 to TRBJ1-5; TRBD1 is a possible D gene (6 bases). V was trimmed by 5 bases and J by 4 bases, leaving 9 bases between them. The V gene's germline CDR1 is SGHTA and CDR2 FQGNSA. CDR3 size: 13 residues. The CDR3 loop is CASSLRGNQPQHF. CDR3 sequence (DNA): TGTGCCAGCAGCCTCAGGGGTAATCAGCCCCAGCATTTT. The full variable domain, rest sourced from reference TRBV7-2 and TRBJ1-5, is GAGVSQSPSNKVTEKGKDVELRCDPISGHTALYWYRQSLGQGLEFLIYFQGNSAPDKSGLPSDRFSAERTGGSVSTLTIQRTQQEDSAVYLCASSLRGNQPQHFGDGTRLSIL.

The chain is built from TRBV19 and TRBJ1-1; 8 positions match TRBD1. This CDR3 has 14 amino acids. The germline V gene has CDR1 LNHDA and CDR2 SQIVND (reference sequence). Unmatched junction bases numbered 2, after V lost 4 bases and J lost 1 base. CDR3 coding DNA: TGTGCCAGTAGTAGTGGGACAGGGAACACTGAAGCTTTCTTT. Translated, it gives CASSSGTGNTEAFF.

The V gene is TRBV7-2, the J gene TRBJ1-4; a possible D gene is TRBD1 (6 bases). Germline V CDR1 and CDR2: SGHTA, FQGNSA. The length of the CDR3 is 14 residues. Trimming took off 5 bases at V and 8 bases at J, with 15 bases between the two ends. The CDR3 nucleotides are TGTGCCAGCAGCCCCCGGCCAGGGGAAGAAAAACTGTTTTTT. It translates to CASSPRPGEEKLFF.

This clone was detected only once. The chain links TRBV15 to TRBJ1-1, with D possibly being TRBD1 (5 bases). Germline CDR1 reads LNHNV; CDR2 reads YYDKDF (reference sequence). The CDR3 is made up of 14 amino acids. The ends were cut back, 6 bases at V and 6 bases at J, with 17 bases in the middle. The chain's CDR3 is CATSPSFGTSEAFF. The DNA for the CDR3 is TGTGCCACCAGTCCGTCCTTCGGGACTTCTGAAGCTTTCTTT.

The table lists this clone with a count of one. The CDR3: CASSAGLAGGVEQYF. Written as DNA, the CDR3 is TGTGCCAGCAGCGCGGGACTAGCGGGAGGGGTCGAGCAGTACTTC. This chain connects TRBV9 to TRBJ2-7; 16 nucleotides line up with TRBD2. V lost 3 bases to trimming and J lost 6 bases; unmatched junction nucleotides: 3. Germline CDR1 reads SGDLS; CDR2 reads YYNGEE. The CDR3 runs 15 residues.

V usage is TRBV4-3 and J usage is TRBJ2-1; TRBD1 aligns across 11 bases. The CDR3 has 15 residues. Trimming at V came to 5 bases and at J to 6 bases, leaving 6 bases not matched to a gene. Germline V lookup: CDR1 LGHNA, CDR2 YSLEER. In DNA, the CDR3 is TGCGCCAGCAGCTTCCGGGACAGGGGGTTCAATGAGCAGTTCTTC. This encodes CASSFRDRGFNEQFF.

The V gene is TRBV2, the J gene TRBJ1-5; TRBD1 might be the D (5 bases). The length of the CDR3 is 16 residues. Deletions cut 7 bases from V and 3 bases from J, with 19 bases between. CDR1 is SNHLY, CDR2 FYNNEI, per germline. CDR3 protein: CASKPGHRGFNQPQHF. In nucleotides, the CDR3 is TGTGCCAGCAAGCCAGGGCACCGGGGGTTCAATCAGCCCCAGCATTTT.

The gene calls are TRBV5-8 and TRBJ2-3; no clear D gene. The V gene's germline CDR1 is SGHTS and CDR2 YDEGEE. Trimming removed 2 bases at V and 9 bases at J, with 10 bases between. CDR3 length: 12 residues. This CDR3 reads CASSLLAHTQYF. CDR3 in DNA: TGTGCCAGCAGCTTATTAGCCCACACGCAGTATTTT.

V usage is TRBV28 and J usage is TRBJ1-5; D not certain. CDR3 length equals 12 residues. Germline CDR1 reads MDHEN; CDR2 reads SYDVKM. V gave up 4 bases and J gave up 9 bases, with 10 bases separating them. CDR3: CASSSTYGPQHF. The CDR3 DNA follows: TGTGCCAGCAGTTCGACCTACGGGCCCCAGCATTTT.

The chain employs TRBV10-2 and TRBJ1-3; D is possibly TRBD1 (6 bases). V lost 10 bases to trimming and J lost 0 bases, with 16 bases between them. Looked up from germline, CDR1 is WSHSY and CDR2 is SAAADI. The CDR3 is 15 residues long. The CDR3 spells CATREQGFSGNTIYF. The CDR3 DNA sequence: TGCGCCACCCGAGAACAGGGTTTCTCTGGAAACACCATATATTTT.

The chain links TRBV4-1 to TRBJ1-2; D uncertain. CDR1 MGHRA and CDR2 YSYEKL come from the germline V gene. The V end lost 0 bases, the J end lost 4 bases, and 15 bases lay between the germline ends. CDR3 size: 16 residues. This chain's CDR3 is CASSQEATWGIYGYTF. The CDR3 nucleotides read TGCGCCAGCAGCCAAGAAGCGACATGGGGTATCTATGGCTACACCTTC.

The V and J genes are TRBV5-4 and TRBJ2-6; D possibly uses TRBD1 or TRBD2 (5 bases each). The V end lost 0 bases, the J end lost 0 bases, and 13 bases lay between the germline ends. Looked up from germline, CDR1 is SGHNT and CDR2 is YYREEE (reference sequence). This CDR3 is 18 amino acids long. CDR3 protein: CASSLVHGTSSGANVLTF. The DNA for the CDR3 is TGTGCCAGCAGCTTGGTTCACGGGACGAGCTCTGGGGCCAACGTCCTGACTTTC.

The V gene is TRBV7-2, the J gene TRBJ2-3; 11 bases agree with TRBD2. V lost 5 bases to trimming and J lost 8 bases; unmatched junction nucleotides: 18. This CDR3 is 18 amino acids long. CDR1 is SGHTA and CDR2 is FQGNSA in the germline V gene. CDR3: CASSPEALAGGEGGTQYF. The CDR3 nucleotides read TGTGCCAGCAGCCCCGAGGCGCTAGCGGGAGGAGAGGGAGGTACGCAGTATTTT. Drawing the rest from reference TRBV7-2 and TRBJ2-3, the complete variable domain is GAGVSQSPSNKVTEKGKDVELRCDPISGHTALYWYRQSLGQGLEFLIYFQGNSAPDKSGLPSDRFSAERTGGSVSTLTIQRTQQEDSAVYLCASSPEALAGGEGGTQYFGPGTRLTVL.

The CDR3 loop reads CASSFGGGLEQFF. CDR3 nucleotide sequence: TGTGCCAGCAGCTTTGGAGGAGGACTAGAGCAGTTCTTC. V gene TRBV7-2 combines with J gene TRBJ2-1; tentative D call: TRBD2 (6 bases). This CDR3 spans 13 amino acids. In germline, CDR1 is SGHTA, CDR2 FQGNSA. Trimming stripped 3 bases from V and 10 bases from J, with 13 bases between.

This chain uses TRBV19 with TRBJ2-1; D perhaps matches TRBD2 (5 bases). CDR1 is LNHDA, CDR2 SQIVND, per germline (reference sequence). V was pared by 3 bases and J by 2 bases, with 11 bases between. The CDR3 runs 15 residues. The CDR3 region has the DNA TGTGCCAGTAGTATCGTCAGCGGACCCTACAATGAGCAGTTCTTC. It encodes CASSIVSGPYNEQFF.

The V gene is TRBV3-1 (or the pseudogene TRBV3-2), the J gene TRBJ2-1; possible D gene TRBD2, 5 bases. Trimming stripped 3 bases from V and 5 bases from J, with 14 bases between. The CDR3 has 15 residues. Germline V lookup: CDR1 LGHDT, CDR2 YNNKEL (reference sequence). In DNA form, the CDR3 reads TGTGCCAGCAGCCAGGCGGGTACCTGGGACAATGAGCAGTTCTTC. Translating gives CASSQAGTWDNEQFF.